This T cell receptor (beta chain) was captured by sequencing in a study of blood T cells in healthy people across ages. General study findings and limits: Older age went with lower TCR beta diversity per million T cells, in a roughly linear way.

CDR1 is DFQATT and CDR2 is SNEGSKA in the germline V gene (reference sequence). V shed 0 bases and J 2 bases; nucleotides not matched to a gene: 7. This CDR3 is built from 16 residues. In each sample, at least 7 million PBMCs were isolated. A note on this clonotype: Its antigen is unidentified.

The use of a sample-barcoded 5' primer and a J-beta primer mix characterized a second PCR of roughly 6 to 12 cycles. In TCRdb, the 5' RACE reads were re-called with MiXCR into one record per CDR3 protein. The repertoire holds about 970,000 distinct CDR3 sequences, with just over 50% as singletons. The receptor's source is a woman aged 60-75 years in good health. Sequenced: blood. V usage is TRBV20-1 and J usage is TRBJ1-2, with 9 bases that match TRBD1. CDR3 sequence: CSARDKSGTGNYGYTF. In DNA, the CDR3 is TGCAGTGCTAGAGATAAGAGCGGGACAGGGAACTATGGCTACACCTTC.